The 5 T cell receptor beta chains presented below share a single source sample, sequenced in a study of blood T cells in healthy people across ages. Sample-barcoded 5' priming and a J-beta primer mix drove a second PCR of about 6 to 12 cycles. TCRdb ran MiXCR on the 5' RACE reads and lists one entry per CDR3 protein. The sample holds 650,000 to 700,000 distinct CDR3 sequences; approximately 30% are singletons and the top ten take approximately 15%. The sample consisted of blood. The origin of the receptors is an elderly woman in good health.

This clonotype was picked up many times. CDR3 residues: CASSQADGNYGYTF. The CDR3 region has the DNA TGCGCCAGCAGCCAGGCCGACGGGAACTATGGCTACACCTTC. The chain links TRBV4-1 to TRBJ1-2; D gene ambiguous. Germline V gene lookup returns CDR1 MGHRA and CDR2 YSYEKL. The CDR3 runs to 14 residues. V was trimmed by 3 bases and J by 2 bases, leaving 10 bases between them.

To note about this clonotype: The DNA is omitted, as the CDR3 cannot be located on it reliably, and the CDR3 follows TCRdb's listing. The CDR3 loop is CASSYFAGGSRANERYF. The chain couples TRBV6-5 to TRBJ2-5; the D call of TRBD2 is as the table states it, not checked on the DNA. Germline V gene sequence: CDR1 MNHEY, CDR2 SVGAGI. The CDR3 spans 17 amino acids, including both terminal residues.

V usage is TRBV9 and J usage is TRBJ2-3; D is perhaps TRBD1 (6 bases). Trimming took off 1 base at V and 2 bases at J, with 14 bases between the two ends. CDR3 length equals 16 residues. Germline CDR1 reads SGDLS; CDR2 reads YYNGEE. DNA for the CDR3: TGTGCCAGCAGCGTAACGACAGGCATATCCACAGATACGCAGTATTTT. Amino acid sequence: CASSVTTGISTDTQYF.

In this sample, this clonotype turned up many times. V usage is TRBV5-6 and J usage is TRBJ2-1; D uncertain. The CDR3 is made up of 14 amino acids. V lost 1 base, J lost 3 bases, and 8 bases lay in between. Germline loops: CDR1 SGHDT, CDR2 YYEEEE. This CDR3 reads CASSLFRHYNEQFF. The CDR3 DNA reads TGTGCCAGCAGCTTGTTCCGACACTACAATGAGCAGTTCTTC.

The CDR3 is CASSQRRRRLDTEAFF. CDR3 DNA: TGCGCCAGCAGCCAAAGGCGTCGGAGATTGGACACTGAAGCTTTCTTT. This chain uses TRBV4-1 with TRBJ1-1; D is undetermined. Germline V gives CDR1 MGHRA, CDR2 YSYEKL. There are 16 residues in the CDR3. With 2 bases removed from V and 3 bases from J, the gap between germline ends came to 16 bases.